This T cell receptor (beta chain) was identified in a study of T cells in Graves' hyperthyroidism and ophthalmopathy. TCR beta CDR3 regions were amplified from RNA transcripts. Using the HTBI primer set, a first-round RT-PCR was run on the TCR CDR3. Each CDR3 protein gets one entry after TCRdb re-called the multiplex PCR reads with MiXCR. This sample yields roughly 570,000 distinct CDR3 sequences, of which around 45% are seen a single time; around 7.7% belongs to the top ten. The CDR3 totals 14 residues. Only one count was recorded for this clonotype. One end of the junction does not line up with germline, which may come from a read error.

Sequenced material: peripheral blood or thyroid tissue (not recorded which). The receptor was isolated from a woman between 18 and 29 years old with Graves' hyperthyroidism. The chain has TRBV12-3 or TRBV12-4 and TRBJ2-7; D gene ambiguous. This chain's CDR3 is CASSLAKGRPEQHF. CDR3 coding DNA: TGTGCCAGCAGTTTAGCCAAGGGTCGACCCGAGCAGCACTTC.